This TCR beta chain originates from a study of cytomegalovirus exposure and HLA in healthy donors. CDR3 length: 14 residues. The germline CDR1 and CDR2 sequences are SGHRS and YFSETQ. Trimming at V came to 0 bases and at J to 4 bases, leaving 1 base not matched to a gene. Study observations and caveats: A later analysis linked a missense variant in DCLRE1C to the trimming of TCR beta V and J genes. Among donors in an Asian-associated ancestry cluster, a later analysis reportedly found fewer N-insertions than the roughly 610-donor mean.

About this clone: Its target is not known.

Amplification used 60 Vbeta primers and 13 Jbeta primers. The method was immunoSEQ multiplex PCR; TCRdb's version includes in-frame clones alone and lacks a portion of them. This table has around 150,000 clones, around 77% appearing once. The clonotype was recovered from a man aged 25 to 45 in good health and CMV-seronegative. The rearrangement uses TRBV5-1 and TRBJ1-2; 9 bases match TRBD1. The sequenced material came from PBMCs. DNA for the CDR3: TGCGCCAGCAGCTTGGGGGGACAGGGCTATGGCTACACCTTC. Translated: CASSLGGQGYGYTF.